A selection of T cell receptor beta chains follows, all from one sample in a study of blood T cells in healthy people across ages. TCRdb fed the 5' RACE reads into MiXCR, producing one record per CDR3 protein. The sample contains about 290,000 distinct CDR3 sequences, roughly 26% of which appear only once. Sequenced sample: blood. The receptors derive from a woman in her seventies in good health. The CDR3 runs from the conserved cysteine through the conserved F or W. The D gene is left open where the match is weak. Clone size is not always given. Where it is, it says once, few, many or a class for expanded clones.

v_gene	d_gene	abundance	j_gene	CDR3aa	CDR3nt
TRBV28	.	.	TRBJ2-2	CASSLIQMGELFF	TGTGCCAGCAGTCTAATCCAGATGGGGGAGCTGTTTTTT
TRBV4-2	.	.	TRBJ1-6	CASSQVTLSMGLNNSPLHF	TGTGCCAGCAGCCAAGTTACCCTCTCTATGGGACTGAATAATTCACCCCTCCACTTT
TRBV5-1	.	.	TRBJ2-7	CASSLGRGRTFYEQYF	TGCGCCAGCAGCTTGGGTCGGGGCCGGACTTTCTACGAGCAGTACTTC
TRBV15	.	many	TRBJ1-2	CATSRAAGYYGYTF	TGTGCCACCAGCAGAGCCGCGGGTTACTATGGCTACACCTTC
TRBV28	TRBD2	.	TRBJ2-1	CASSLSASGAYNEQFF	TGTGCCAGCAGTTTATCGGCTAGCGGGGCTTACAATGAGCAGTTCTTC
TRBV7-3	.	few	TRBJ2-1	CASSPSTDEQFF	TGTGCCAGCAGCCCGAGCACCGATGAGCAGTTCTTC
TRBV7-2	.	few	TRBJ1-1	CASSPRTLRGLNTEAFF	TGTGCCAGCAGCCCAAGGACCCTCCGAGGCCTGAACACTGAAGCTTTCTTT
TRBV5-1	.	few	TRBJ2-1	CASSLSGSNEQFF	TGCGCCAGCAGCTTGAGTGGGAGCAATGAGCAGTTCTTC
TRBV29-1	TRBD2	.	TRBJ2-7	CSVTSDHEQYF	TGCAGCGTAACTAGCGACCACGAGCAGTACTTC
TRBV20-1	.	few	TRBJ2-7	CSAIVGGNPYEQYF	TGCAGTGCTATTGTGGGGGGAAACCCTTACGAGCAGTACTTC
TRBV12-3/TRBV12-4	.	.	TRBJ1-6	CASSSDWSHSPLHF	TGTGCCAGCAGTTCAGACTGGAGTCACTCACCCCTCCACTTT
TRBV20-1	.	.	TRBJ2-3	CSARARPTDTQYF	TGCAGTGCTAGAGCCCGCCCCACAGATACGCAGTATTTT
TRBV5-1	TRBD2	few	TRBJ2-7	CASSLSPSSGEQYF	TGCGCCAGCAGCTTATCGCCTTCTAGCGGTGAGCAGTACTTC
TRBV6-5	.	.	TRBJ1-2	CASSYPTGAGYGYTF	TGTGCCAGCAGTTACCCTACGGGGGCGGGTTATGGCTACACCTTC
TRBV5-1	.	.	TRBJ2-7	CASSRGTGTYEQYF	TGCGCCAGCAGCCGCGGGACCGGCACCTACGAGCAGTACTTC
TRBV12-3/TRBV12-4	.	.	TRBJ1-1	CASSRAGELSSEAFF	TGTGCCAGCAGCCGCGCAGGGGAACTAAGTTCTGAAGCTTTCTTT
TRBV29-1	.	few	TRBJ1-2	CSGDDYGYTF	TGCAGCGGCGATGACTATGGCTACACCTTC
TRBV14	.	.	TRBJ2-5	CASSQDRSGYSYQETQYF	TGTGCCAGCAGCCAAGATCGATCCGGGTATAGTTACCAAGAGACCCAGTACTTC
TRBV19	TRBD1	few	TRBJ1-2	CASKGTGRAGYGYTF	TGTGCCAGTAAGGGGACAGGGAGGGCTGGCTATGGCTACACCTTC
TRBV20-1	.	.	TRBJ2-5	CSASLRTMGEQYF	TGCAGTGCTAGTTTGCGCACAATGGGGGAGCAGTACTTC
TRBV28	TRBD1	few	TRBJ1-2	CASTLDRVEGYTF	TGTGCCAGCACCCTCGACAGGGTAGAGGGCTACACCTTC
TRBV6-1	TRBD1	.	TRBJ1-1	CASSRQGRIGNTEAFF	TGTGCCAGCTCACGACAGGGGCGAATAGGGAACACTGAAGCTTTCTTT
TRBV18	TRBD1	few	TRBJ2-1	CASSSETGEGNEQFF	TGTGCCAGCTCATCCGAGACAGGGGAAGGTAATGAGCAGTTCTTC
TRBV29-1	.	.	TRBJ1-2	CSAGDAGGYTF	TGCAGCGCCGGAGATGCGGGTGGCTACACCTTC
TRBV12-3/TRBV12-4	TRBD1	.	TRBJ2-7	CASSLGQGVEQYF	TGTGCCAGCAGTTTGGGACAGGGGGTCGAGCAGTACTTC
TRBV4-2	TRBD1	.	TRBJ1-4	CASIPGRDRGEKLFF	TGTGCCAGCATCCCGGGGAGGGACAGGGGTGAAAAACTGTTTTTT
TRBV24-1	TRBD1	few	TRBJ2-3	CATSDLTGGRSTDTQYF	TGTGCCACCAGTGATCTTACAGGGGGCCGTAGCACAGATACGCAGTATTTT
TRBV2	.	.	TRBJ2-3	CASTKQGRTDTQYF	TGTGCCAGCACGAAACAGGGACGAACAGATACGCAGTATTTT
TRBV20-1	.	.	TRBJ2-4	CSARGEWGNIQYF	TGCAGTGCTAGGGGGGAATGGGGTAACATTCAGTACTTC
TRBV6-1	.	.	TRBJ1-5	CASNTGRGAEPQHF	TGTGCCAGCAATACAGGGCGTGGCGCGGAGCCCCAGCATTTT
TRBV5-4	TRBD2	.	TRBJ2-5	CASSLAGLAGDETQYF	TGTGCCAGCAGCTTGGCGGGGTTAGCGGGAGATGAGACCCAGTACTTC
TRBV25-1	TRBD1	few	TRBJ2-7	CASSKTGSNEQYF	TGTGCCAGCAGTAAGACAGGGTCCAACGAGCAGTACTTC
TRBV14	.	.	TRBJ2-7	CASSHYQGNEQYF	TGTGCCAGCAGCCATTACCAGGGAAACGAGCAGTACTTC
TRBV4-3	.	.	TRBJ2-3	CASSPREGAADTQYF	TGCGCCAGCAGCCCCCGGGAGGGGGCCGCAGATACGCAGTATTTT
TRBV6-6	.	many	TRBJ2-7	CASREGTLSYEQYF	TGTGCCAGCAGAGAGGGAACACTTTCCTACGAGCAGTACTTC
TRBV28	.	.	TRBJ2-1	CASSFRGSPRGEQFF	TGTGCCAGCAGTTTTAGGGGGTCCCCCCGTGGTGAGCAGTTCTTC
TRBV29-1	TRBD2	.	TRBJ2-5	CSVHYDSGSGKVF	TGCAGCGTACATTACGACAGCGGGAGCGGTAAGGTCTTC
TRBV20-1	.	few	TRBJ2-1	CSASPGQDVYNEQFF	TGCAGTGCTAGCCCCGGACAAGATGTCTACAATGAGCAGTTCTTC
TRBV29-1	.	.	TRBJ1-1	CSGNNLGTEAFF	TGCAGCGGGAACAACTTAGGCACTGAAGCTTTCTTT
TRBV6-5	.	.	TRBJ2-5	CASKTGGGLETQYF	TGTGCCAGCAAAACAGGGGGAGGGTTGGAGACCCAGTACTTC
TRBV7-3	.	.	TRBJ1-1	CASSLREDGNTEAFF	TGTGCCAGCAGCTTAAGGGAGGACGGGAACACTGAAGCTTTCTTT
TRBV20-1	TRBD1	.	TRBJ2-7	CSVRTGVYEQYF	TGCAGTGTTAGGACAGGGGTCTACGAGCAGTACTTC